This TCR beta chain is drawn from a study of blood T cell repertoires in COVID-19. On the study more broadly: The samples span acute and convalescent COVID-19 from the United States, Italy and Spain. Nucleic acid was either cDNA or gDNA, and it came from T cells, B-cell-depleted T cells, or PBMCs.

V was cut by 4 bases and J by 1 base, with 3 bases left in between. Germline assignment: CDR1 SGHNT and CDR2 YENEEA. The CDR3 is made up of 12 amino acids. In the original processing: Scientists estimated how many nucleated cells there were by amplifying reference gene primers. The protocol was immunoSEQ multiplex PCR, while the TCRdb copy is restricted to in-frame clones and leaves out a portion. Clonal size and the V and J genes are those of that table, whereas D and trimming came from the DNA. The sample lists 250,000 to 350,000 clones, 90% occurring once. The participants were between about 18 and 90 years old and came from under 25 US areas.

The sample comprised PBMCs or T cells enriched from blood (not recorded which). The chain is built from TRBV11-3 and TRBJ2-3, with unresolved D. The receptor was isolated from a woman aged 18-35 years with acute COVID-19. As DNA, the CDR3 is TGTGCCAGCAGCTCTCGCACAGATACGCAGTATTTT. Translating gives CASSSRTDTQYF.